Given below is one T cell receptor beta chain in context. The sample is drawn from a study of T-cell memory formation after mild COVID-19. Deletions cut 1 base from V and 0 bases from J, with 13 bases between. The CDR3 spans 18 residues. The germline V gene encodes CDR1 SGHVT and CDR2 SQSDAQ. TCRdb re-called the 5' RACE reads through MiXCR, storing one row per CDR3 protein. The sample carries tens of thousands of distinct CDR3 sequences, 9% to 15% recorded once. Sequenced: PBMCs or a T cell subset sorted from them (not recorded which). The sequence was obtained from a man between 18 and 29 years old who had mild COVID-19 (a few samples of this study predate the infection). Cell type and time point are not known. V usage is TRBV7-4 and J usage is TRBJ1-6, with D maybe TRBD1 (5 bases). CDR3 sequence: CASSLEVQASSYNSPLHF. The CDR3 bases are TGTGCCAGCAGCTTAGAGGTACAGGCGAGCTCCTATAATTCACCCCTCCACTTT.